Below, one TCR beta chain is given with its context. The data are from a study of blood T cell repertoires in COVID-19. Study background: Samples of COVID-19 (acute and convalescent) were obtained from the United States, Italy and Spain. Nucleic acid was either cDNA or gDNA, and it came from T cells, B-cell-depleted T cells, or PBMCs.

Per the original data handling: Quantification of nucleated cells was approximated via reference gene primer amplification. The protocol was immunoSEQ multiplex PCR, while the TCRdb copy is restricted to in-frame clones and leaves out a portion. V and J calls and clone size are given by that table; D and trimming were obtained from the DNA. This repertoire shows around 170,000 clones, approximately 86% found once; its top ten account for about 9.6%. This clonotype originated in a man between 50 and 59 years old with active or convalescent COVID-19. Sequenced sample: peripheral blood.

The CDR3 sequence is CASSYSEANSPLHF. CDR3 coding DNA: TGTGCCAGCAGTTACTCGGAGGCGAATTCACCCCTCCACTTT. The chain couples TRBV6-6 to TRBJ1-6; D is unclear. The CDR3 is 14 residues long. The ends were cut back, 0 bases at V and 7 bases at J, with 7 bases in the middle. The V gene's germline CDR1 is MNHNY and CDR2 SVGAGI (reference sequence).